Listed here are 3 T cell receptor beta chains from one sample, sequenced in a study of blood T cell repertoires in COVID-19. Here immunoSEQ multiplex PCR was the method, and the copy in TCRdb shows in-frame clones only, minus some. Of approximately 290,000 clones listed, 70% to 90% are singletons. The sequenced sample was peripheral blood. The receptors derive from a human donor with COVID-19, enrolled during active disease. The donor label of this sample is uncertain.

The genes are TRBV29-1 and TRBJ1-1; D unresolved. Trimming took 7 bases from V and 3 from J, leaving 15 bases between them. The CDR3 loop spans 13 amino acids. Germline V lookup: CDR1 SQVTM, CDR2 ANQGSEA. CDR3 in DNA: TGCAGCGCACTTCACCCCCGGGACACTGAAGCTTTCTTT. This codes for CSALHPRDTEAFF.

In DNA form, the CDR3 reads TGCGCCAGCAGCCCCTTAGCGGGAGGGACCGAAAAGCAGTACTTC. Translated: CASSPLAGGTEKQYF. The V and J genes are TRBV4-1 and TRBJ2-7, with 11 bases lining up with TRBD2. Looked up from germline, CDR1 is MGHRA and CDR2 is YSYEKL. The ends lost 4 bases at V and 8 bases at J; junction bases unmatched: 10. The CDR3 spans 15 residues.

This clone was observed a handful of times. V is TRBV7-9 and J is TRBJ1-2, with D possibly matching TRBD1 (6 bases). CDR1 is SEHNR, CDR2 FQNEAQ, per germline (reference sequence). The CDR3 is made up of 14 amino acids. Trimming stripped 5 bases from V and 1 base from J, with 11 bases between. For the CDR3, the DNA is TGTGCCAGCAGCGGACAGTGGGTTAACTATGGCTACACCTTC. Its translation: CASSGQWVNYGYTF. Together with reference TRBV7-9 and TRBJ1-2, the CDR3 gives the full variable domain: DTGVSQNPRHKITKRGQNVTFRCDPISEHNRLYWYRQTLGQGPEFLTYFQNEAQLEKSRLLSDRFSAERPKGSFSTLEIQRTEQGDSAMYLCASSGQWVNYGYTFGSGTRLTVV.